This entry lists 18 T cell receptor beta chains sequenced from one sample in a study of blood T cell repertoires in COVID-19. Repertoires were generated with immunoSEQ multiplex PCR, while TCRdb's copy carries only in-frame clones and drops some. The table shows around 300,000 clones, with almost 90% occurring only once. The specimen was peripheral blood. The receptors stem from a woman in her thirties or forties with COVID-19, enrolled during active disease.

J is TRBJ2-3 and V is TRBV2; weak D call: TRBD2 (5 bases). V lost 1 base to trimming and J lost 0 bases, with 11 bases between them. This CDR3 spans 16 amino acids. Germline-derived CDR1 and CDR2 are SNHLY and FYNNEI. CDR3 protein: CASSEVTRRSTDTQYF. DNA of the CDR3: TGTGCCAGCAGTGAAGTTACTAGGAGGAGCACAGATACGCAGTATTTT.

This clone was counted once. This chain joins TRBV27 and TRBJ1-1; D unclear. CDR3 size: 14 residues. CDR1 and CDR2 (germline): MNHEY, SMNVEV (reference sequence). The V end was cut by 3 bases, the J end by 1 base, with 9 bases between. DNA for the CDR3: TGTGCCAGCAGTTTCACCGGGTCGAACACTGAAGCTTTCTTT. This gives the protein CASSFTGSNTEAFF.

The J gene is TRBJ1-5, the V gene TRBV5-6; D is perhaps TRBD1 (6 bases). Germline values: CDR1 SGHDT, CDR2 YYEEEE. V lost 0 bases to trimming and J lost 0 bases, with 10 bases between them. This CDR3 comprises 16 residues. In DNA form, the CDR3 reads TGTGCCAGCAGCTTGGGGGCAGGGGATAGCAATCAGCCCCAGCATTTT. The encoded protein is CASSLGAGDSNQPQHF.

This clone was seen just once. V is TRBV19 and J is TRBJ2-2; 13 nucleotides line up with TRBD2. The CDR3 spans 17 residues. Germline trimming cut 7 bases from V and 4 bases from J; bases unmatched to any gene: 9. Germline CDR1 and CDR2: LNHDA and SQIVND (reference sequence). CDR3 nucleotide sequence: TGTGCCAGTAAAACTAGCGGGAGGGCCCTCGTCACCGGGGAGCTGTTTTTT. Translating it yields CASKTSGRALVTGELFF.

The gene calls are TRBV25-1 and TRBJ2-3; 8 bases align to TRBD2. The germline CDR1 and CDR2 sequences are MGHDK and SYGVNS. V lost 1 base and J lost 0; bases outside the gene matches: 3. This CDR3 spans 16 amino acids. CDR3 in amino acids: CASSESPGGSTDTQYF. The CDR3 DNA reads as TGTGCCAGCAGTGAATCCCCGGGGGGGAGCACAGATACGCAGTATTTT.

This chain uses TRBV5-1 with TRBJ2-3; D possibly corresponds to TRBD1 (5 bases). Germline V gives CDR1 SGHRS, CDR2 YFSETQ. Trimming took off 2 bases at V and 4 bases at J, with 11 bases between the two ends. The CDR3 spans 14 residues. The CDR3 region is CASSLSQGADTQYF. CDR3 DNA: TGCGCCAGCAGCTTATCCCAGGGCGCAGATACGCAGTATTTT.

The rearrangement uses TRBV19 and TRBJ1-1; 7 bases are a match to TRBD1. The V gene end was trimmed by 5 bases and the J gene end by 0 bases; junction bases not matched to a gene: 9. CDR1 is LNHDA and CDR2 is SQIVND in the germline V gene (reference sequence). The CDR3 contains 16 residues. The CDR3 nucleotides read TGTGCCAGTAGTCGTGCAGGGGGGACCATGAACACTGAAGCTTTCTTT. The encoded protein is CASSRAGGTMNTEAFF.

This chain joins TRBV11-2 and TRBJ2-3; TRBD2 aligns across 8 bases. CDR3 length: 15 amino acids. Per germline, CDR1 SGHAT and CDR2 FQNNGV. Unmatched junction bases numbered 3, after V lost 2 bases and J lost 2 bases. In nucleotides, the CDR3 is TGTGCCAGCAGCTTAACTAGCGGATTCACAGATACGCAGTATTTT. It specifies CASSLTSGFTDTQYF.

The V gene is TRBV5-1, the J gene TRBJ2-1, with 7 bases fitting TRBD1. The CDR3 totals 16 residues. Unmatched junction bases numbered 15, after V lost 6 bases and J lost 6 bases. Per the germline V gene, CDR1 is SGHRS and CDR2 is YFSETQ. Here the CDR3 DNA reads TGCGCCAGCACCACTAGTCTCGGGACAGCTTCCAATGAGCAGTTCTTC. This gives the protein CASTTSLGTASNEQFF.

This chain links TRBV19 with TRBJ1-4; 7 nucleotides line up with TRBD1. V lost 5 bases to trimming and J lost 2 bases; unmatched junction nucleotides: 5. Germline values: CDR1 LNHDA, CDR2 SQIVND (reference sequence). The CDR3 runs 15 residues. The CDR3 coding sequence is TGTGCCAGTAGTCGGAGACAGGGTACTAATGAAAAACTGTTTTTT. Protein product: CASSRRQGTNEKLFF.

CDR3 residues: CSVGGNNQPQHF. The CDR3 nucleotides read TGCAGCGTCGGAGGGAATAATCAGCCCCAGCATTTT. J is TRBJ1-5 and V is TRBV29-1; D unclear. This CDR3 contains 12 residues. Germline CDR1 SQVTM, CDR2 ANQGSEA. Trimming left V 6 bases short and J 4 bases short, with 10 bases between.

The chain has TRBV7-8 and TRBJ2-1; 7 nucleotides agree with TRBD1. The CDR3 is 16 residues long. Germline trimming cut 7 bases from V and 0 bases from J; bases unmatched to any gene: 9. CDR1 and CDR2 from the germline V gene are SGHVS and FQNEAQ. The CDR3, as DNA: TGTGCCAGCACCCTACGGACAGGCCGCTCCTACAATGAGCAGTTCTTC. Amino acids: CASTLRTGRSYNEQFF.

The chain couples TRBV30 to TRBJ1-6; 9 bases are shared with TRBD1. V lost 5 bases and J lost 11; bases outside the gene matches: 16. This CDR3 region has 16 residues. Germline assignment: CDR1 GTSNPN and CDR2 SVGIG (reference sequence). DNA for the CDR3: TGTGCCTGGGGGCTCGAAAACAGGGGGCGAAGGGCACCCCTCCACTTT. It yields the protein CAWGLENRGRRAPLHF.

This clone occurred once. The genes are TRBV7-9 and TRBJ2-7, with 7 nucleotides matching TRBD2. Germline V lookup: CDR1 SEHNR, CDR2 FQNEAQ (reference sequence). There are 13 residues in the CDR3. The ends lost 8 bases at V and 5 bases at J; junction bases unmatched: 9. CDR3 in DNA: TGTGCCAGCGGGAGTGGGGGGGTCCACGAGCAGTACTTC. It encodes CASGSGGVHEQYF.

The V gene is TRBV10-3, the J gene TRBJ1-1; the D gene is possibly TRBD1 (6 bases). The germline V gene encodes CDR1 ENHRY and CDR2 SYGVKD. The CDR3 runs 14 residues. Trimming removed 6 bases from V and 7 bases from J, with 18 bases in between. The DNA of the CDR3 is TGTGCCATCAGGGGGCCCGGACAGATACATGAAGCTTTCTTT. Translating it yields CAIRGPGQIHEAFF.

As for this clone: Distinct nucleotide sequences in the sample also encode this CDR3. This chain links TRBV28 with TRBJ2-7; 7 bases line up with TRBD1. The CDR3 is 13 amino acids. Germline CDR1 is MDHEN and CDR2 is SYDVKM. V dropped 2 bases and J dropped 2; count of bases not matched to a gene: 0. CDR3 region: CASSLGTAYEQYF. DNA of the CDR3: TGTGCCAGCAGTTTAGGGACAGCCTACGAGCAGTACTTC.

The J gene is TRBJ2-1, the V gene TRBV7-2; 7 nucleotides match TRBD2. The germline gives CDR1 SGHTA, CDR2 FQGNSA. The trim removed 1 base at V and 2 bases at J, leaving 5 bases unmatched. The CDR3 loop spans 16 amino acids. CDR3 loop: CASSLVRAGAYNEQFF. CDR3 coding DNA: TGTGCCAGCAGCTTAGTCAGGGCGGGGGCCTACAATGAGCAGTTCTTC.

The J gene is TRBJ2-2, the V gene TRBV7-6; 9 positions agree with TRBD1. The CDR3 has 17 residues. The junction had 4 bases not matched to a gene; V was cut back by 2 bases and J by 0 bases. Germline CDR1 and CDR2: SGHVS and FNYEAQ. In DNA form, the CDR3 reads TGTGCCAGCAGCTTACCCGGGACAGGGACGAACACCGGGGAGCTGTTTTTT. Translating it yields CASSLPGTGTNTGELFF.